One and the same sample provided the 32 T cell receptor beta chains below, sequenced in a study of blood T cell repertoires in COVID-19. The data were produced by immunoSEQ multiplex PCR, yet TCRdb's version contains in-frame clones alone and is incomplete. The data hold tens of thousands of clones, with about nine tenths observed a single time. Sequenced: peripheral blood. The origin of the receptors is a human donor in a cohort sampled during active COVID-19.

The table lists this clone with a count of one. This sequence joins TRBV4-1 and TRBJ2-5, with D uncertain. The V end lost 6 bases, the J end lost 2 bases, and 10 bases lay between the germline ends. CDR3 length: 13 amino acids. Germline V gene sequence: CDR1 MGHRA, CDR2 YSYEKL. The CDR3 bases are TGCGCCAGCAGTGGGCAGACACAAGAGACCCAGTACTTC. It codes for CASSGQTQETQYF.

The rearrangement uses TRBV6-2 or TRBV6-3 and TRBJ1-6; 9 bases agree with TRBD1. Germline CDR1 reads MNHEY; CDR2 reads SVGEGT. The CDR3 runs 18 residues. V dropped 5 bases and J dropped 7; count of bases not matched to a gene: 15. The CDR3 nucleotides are TGTGCCAGCAGTCAATTAGGAGCCCTGACAGGGGGGAATTCACCCCTCCACTTT. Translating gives CASSQLGALTGGNSPLHF.

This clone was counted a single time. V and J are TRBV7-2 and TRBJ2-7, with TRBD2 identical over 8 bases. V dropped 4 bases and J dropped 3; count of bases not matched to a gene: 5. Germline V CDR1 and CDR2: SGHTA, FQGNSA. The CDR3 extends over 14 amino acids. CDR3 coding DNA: TGTGCCAGCAGCTCAGCGGGGGCCTTCTACGAGCAGTACTTC. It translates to CASSSAGAFYEQYF.

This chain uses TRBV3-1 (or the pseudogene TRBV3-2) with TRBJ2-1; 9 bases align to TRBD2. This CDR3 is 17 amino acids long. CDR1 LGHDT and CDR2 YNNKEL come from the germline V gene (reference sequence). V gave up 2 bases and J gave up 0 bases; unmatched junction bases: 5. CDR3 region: CASSQSSSGGSYNEQFF. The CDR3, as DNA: TGTGCCAGCAGCCAATCGAGTAGCGGGGGCTCCTACAATGAGCAGTTCTTC.

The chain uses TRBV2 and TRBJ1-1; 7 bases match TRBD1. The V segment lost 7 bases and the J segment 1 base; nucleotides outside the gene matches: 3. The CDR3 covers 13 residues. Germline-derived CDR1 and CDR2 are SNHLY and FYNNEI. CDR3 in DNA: TGTGCCAGCATACAGGGGCCGAACACTGAAGCTTTCTTT. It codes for CASIQGPNTEAFF.

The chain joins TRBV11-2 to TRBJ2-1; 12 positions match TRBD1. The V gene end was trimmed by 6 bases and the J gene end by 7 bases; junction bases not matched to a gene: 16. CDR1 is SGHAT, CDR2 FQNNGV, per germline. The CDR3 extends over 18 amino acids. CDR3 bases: TGTGCCAGCAGGACTTCCCGAGGGGACAGGGGGCTAACGAATGAGCAGTTCTTC. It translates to CASRTSRGDRGLTNEQFF.

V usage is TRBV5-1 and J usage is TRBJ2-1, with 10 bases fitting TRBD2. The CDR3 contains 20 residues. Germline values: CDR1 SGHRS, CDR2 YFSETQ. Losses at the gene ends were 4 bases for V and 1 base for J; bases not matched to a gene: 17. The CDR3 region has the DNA TGCGCCAGCAGCCGGCAGTTGGTAGCGGGGGGACGGACGTCCTACAATGAGCAGTTCTTC. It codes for CASSRQLVAGGRTSYNEQFF.

For the CDR3, the DNA is TGTGCCAGCAGTTTGAGTAAGCTGTCGCAAGCTTTCTTT. As protein: CASSLSKLSQAFF. This chain joins TRBV6-5 and TRBJ1-1; D unclear. The CDR3 totals 13 residues. CDR1 is MNHEY and CDR2 is SVGAGI in the germline V gene. V lost 4 bases and J 9 bases, leaving 15 bases between the germline ends.

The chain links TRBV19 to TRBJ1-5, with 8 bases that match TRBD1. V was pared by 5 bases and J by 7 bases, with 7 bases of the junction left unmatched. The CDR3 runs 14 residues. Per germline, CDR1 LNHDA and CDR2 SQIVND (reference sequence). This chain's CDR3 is CASSSTGAGQPQHF. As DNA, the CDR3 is TGTGCCAGTAGTTCGACAGGGGCAGGGCAGCCCCAGCATTTT.

The CDR3 reads CASSWTGGDTQYF. The CDR3 DNA sequence: TGTGCCAGCAGCTGGACGGGGGGAGATACGCAGTATTTT. The gene calls are TRBV5-6 and TRBJ2-3, with 7 bases matching TRBD2. Trimming removed 3 bases from V and 5 bases from J; junction bases left unmatched: 3. Germline values: CDR1 SGHDT, CDR2 YYEEEE. The CDR3 spans 13 residues.

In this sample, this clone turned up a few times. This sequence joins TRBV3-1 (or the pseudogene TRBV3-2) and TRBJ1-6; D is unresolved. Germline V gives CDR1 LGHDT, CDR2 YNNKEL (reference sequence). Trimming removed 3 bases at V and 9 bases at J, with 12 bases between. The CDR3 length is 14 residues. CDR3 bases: TGTGCCAGCAGCCACAGCTCAGGTGGTTCACCCCTCCACTTT. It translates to CASSHSSGGSPLHF.

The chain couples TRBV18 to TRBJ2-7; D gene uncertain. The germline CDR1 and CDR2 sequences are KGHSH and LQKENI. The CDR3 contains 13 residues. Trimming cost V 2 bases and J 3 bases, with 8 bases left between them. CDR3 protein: CASSPYHSYEQYF. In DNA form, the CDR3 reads TGTGCCAGCTCACCATATCACAGCTACGAGCAGTACTTC.

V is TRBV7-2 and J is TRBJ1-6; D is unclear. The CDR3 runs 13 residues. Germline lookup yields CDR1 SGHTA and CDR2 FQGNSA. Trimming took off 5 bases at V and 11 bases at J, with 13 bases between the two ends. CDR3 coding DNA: TGTGCCAGCAGCCCCCAAAATCGAGCACCCCTCCACTTT. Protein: CASSPQNRAPLHF.

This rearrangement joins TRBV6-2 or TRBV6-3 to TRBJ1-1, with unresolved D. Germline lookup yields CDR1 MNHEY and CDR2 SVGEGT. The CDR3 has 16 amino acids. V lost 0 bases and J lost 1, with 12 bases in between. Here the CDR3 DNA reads TGTGCCAGCAGTTACTCCCACGAGGCCGGGAACACTGAAGCTTTCTTT. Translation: CASSYSHEAGNTEAFF.

The CDR3 sequence: CASSLIGRTEAFF. CDR3 nucleotide sequence: TGTGCCAGCAGCCTTATTGGGCGCACTGAAGCTTTCTTT. The V gene is TRBV12-3 or TRBV12-4, the J gene TRBJ1-1; D gene unclear. This CDR3 has 13 amino acids. V lost 6 bases and J lost 4, with 12 bases in between.

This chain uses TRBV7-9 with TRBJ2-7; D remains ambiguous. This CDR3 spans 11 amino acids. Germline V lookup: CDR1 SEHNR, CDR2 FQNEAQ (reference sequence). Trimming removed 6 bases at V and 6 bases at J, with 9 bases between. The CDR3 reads CASSQLSEQYF. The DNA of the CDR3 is TGTGCCAGCAGTCAACTATCCGAGCAGTACTTC. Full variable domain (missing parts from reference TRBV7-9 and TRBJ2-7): DTGVSQNPRHKITKRGQNVTFRCDPISEHNRLYWYRQTLGQGPEFLTYFQNEAQLEKSRLLSDRFSAERPKGSFSTLEIQRTEQGDSAMYLCASSQLSEQYFGPGTRLTVT.

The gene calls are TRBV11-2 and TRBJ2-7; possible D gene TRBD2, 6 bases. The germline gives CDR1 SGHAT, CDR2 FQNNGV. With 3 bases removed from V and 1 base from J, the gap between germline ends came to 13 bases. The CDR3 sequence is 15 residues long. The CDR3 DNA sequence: TGTGCCAGCAGCTTGTCGTGGGAGGCATCCTACGAGCAGTACTTC. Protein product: CASSLSWEASYEQYF.

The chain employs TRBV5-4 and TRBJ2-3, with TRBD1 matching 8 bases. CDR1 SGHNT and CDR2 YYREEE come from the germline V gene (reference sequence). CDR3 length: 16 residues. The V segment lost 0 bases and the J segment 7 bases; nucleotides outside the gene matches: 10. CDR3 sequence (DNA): TGTGCCAGCAGCTTGGGAACAGGGGGGTACCAGAATACGCAGTATTTT. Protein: CASSLGTGGYQNTQYF.

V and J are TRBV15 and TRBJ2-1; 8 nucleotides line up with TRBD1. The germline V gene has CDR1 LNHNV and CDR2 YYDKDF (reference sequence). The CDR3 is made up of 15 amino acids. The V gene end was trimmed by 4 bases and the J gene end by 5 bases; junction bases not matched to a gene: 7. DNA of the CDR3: TGTGCCACCAGCACCCCTGCGACAGGGGACAATGAGCAGTTCTTC. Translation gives CATSTPATGDNEQFF.

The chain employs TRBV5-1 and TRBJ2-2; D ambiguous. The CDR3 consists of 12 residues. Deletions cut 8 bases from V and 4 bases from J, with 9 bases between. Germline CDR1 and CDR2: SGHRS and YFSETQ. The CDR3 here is CASYEFTGELFF. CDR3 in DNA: TGCGCCAGTTACGAGTTCACCGGGGAGCTGTTTTTT.

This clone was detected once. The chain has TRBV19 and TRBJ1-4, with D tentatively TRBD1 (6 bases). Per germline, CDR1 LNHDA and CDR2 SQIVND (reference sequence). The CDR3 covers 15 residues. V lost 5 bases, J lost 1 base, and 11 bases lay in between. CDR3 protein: CASSQGGGTNEKLFF. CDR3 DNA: TGTGCCAGTAGTCAGGGAGGGGGAACTAATGAAAAACTGTTTTTT.

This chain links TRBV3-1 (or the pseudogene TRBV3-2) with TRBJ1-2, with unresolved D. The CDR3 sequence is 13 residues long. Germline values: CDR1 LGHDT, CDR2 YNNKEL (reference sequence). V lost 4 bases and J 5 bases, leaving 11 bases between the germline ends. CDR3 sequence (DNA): TGTGCCAGCAGCCCCGACGGACTTTATGGCTACACCTTC. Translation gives CASSPDGLYGYTF.

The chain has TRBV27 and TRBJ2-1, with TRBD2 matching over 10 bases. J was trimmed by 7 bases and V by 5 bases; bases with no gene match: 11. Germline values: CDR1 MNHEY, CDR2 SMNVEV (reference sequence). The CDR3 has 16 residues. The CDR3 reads CASSPRGSGGGNEQFF. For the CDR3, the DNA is TGTGCCAGCAGTCCGCGGGGGAGCGGGGGGGGAAATGAGCAGTTCTTC.

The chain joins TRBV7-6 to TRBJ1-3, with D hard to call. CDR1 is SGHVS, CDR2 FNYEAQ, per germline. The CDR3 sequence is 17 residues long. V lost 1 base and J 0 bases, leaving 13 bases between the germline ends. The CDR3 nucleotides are TGTGCCAGCAGCTTAGAGTACCCAGGCGACTCTGGAAACACCATATATTTT. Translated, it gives CASSLEYPGDSGNTIYF.

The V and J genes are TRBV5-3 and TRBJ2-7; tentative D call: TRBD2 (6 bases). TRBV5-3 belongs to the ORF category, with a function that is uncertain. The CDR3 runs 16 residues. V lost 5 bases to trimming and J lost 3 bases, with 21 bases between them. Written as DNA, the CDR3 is TGTGCCAGAAGACCGGACCCAGGGAGGCCCCTCTACGAGCAGTACTTC. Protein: CARRPDPGRPLYEQYF.

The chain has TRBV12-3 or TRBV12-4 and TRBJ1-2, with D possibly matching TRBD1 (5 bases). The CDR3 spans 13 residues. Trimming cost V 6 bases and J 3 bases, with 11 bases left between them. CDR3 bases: TGTGCCAGCAGGCCGGGACTGGACTATGGCTACACCTTC. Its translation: CASRPGLDYGYTF.

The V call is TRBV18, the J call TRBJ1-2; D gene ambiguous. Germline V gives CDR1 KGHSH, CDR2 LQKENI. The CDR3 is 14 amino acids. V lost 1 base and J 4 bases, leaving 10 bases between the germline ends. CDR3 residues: CASSPLREVYGYTF. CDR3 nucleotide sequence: TGTGCCAGCTCACCACTGAGAGAAGTCTATGGCTACACCTTC.

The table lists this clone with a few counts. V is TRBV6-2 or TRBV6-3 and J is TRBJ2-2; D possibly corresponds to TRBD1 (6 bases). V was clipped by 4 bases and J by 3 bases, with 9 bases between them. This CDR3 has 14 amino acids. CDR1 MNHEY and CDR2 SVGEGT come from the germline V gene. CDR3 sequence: CASSSGTHTGELFF. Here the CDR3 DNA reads TGTGCCAGCAGTTCCGGGACACACACCGGGGAGCTGTTTTTT.

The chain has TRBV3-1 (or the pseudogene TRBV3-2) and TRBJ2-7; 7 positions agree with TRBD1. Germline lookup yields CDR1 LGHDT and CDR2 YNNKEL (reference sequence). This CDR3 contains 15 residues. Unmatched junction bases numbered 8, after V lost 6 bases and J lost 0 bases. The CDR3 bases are TGTGCCAGCAGTCCCGGGACAGTTCGCTCCTACGAGCAGTACTTC. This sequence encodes CASSPGTVRSYEQYF.

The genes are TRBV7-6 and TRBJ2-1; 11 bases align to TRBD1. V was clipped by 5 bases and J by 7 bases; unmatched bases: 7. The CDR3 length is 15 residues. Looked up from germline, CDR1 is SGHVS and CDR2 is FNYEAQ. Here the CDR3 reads CASSLPGTGGNEQFF. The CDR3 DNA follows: TGTGCCAGCAGCCTCCCCGGGACAGGGGGGAATGAGCAGTTCTTC.

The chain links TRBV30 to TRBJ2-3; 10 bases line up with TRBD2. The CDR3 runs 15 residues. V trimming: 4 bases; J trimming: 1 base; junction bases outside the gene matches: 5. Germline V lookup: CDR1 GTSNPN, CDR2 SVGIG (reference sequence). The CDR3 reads CAWTSGGLGTDTQYF. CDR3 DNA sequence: TGTGCCTGGACTAGCGGGGGTCTAGGCACAGATACGCAGTATTTT.

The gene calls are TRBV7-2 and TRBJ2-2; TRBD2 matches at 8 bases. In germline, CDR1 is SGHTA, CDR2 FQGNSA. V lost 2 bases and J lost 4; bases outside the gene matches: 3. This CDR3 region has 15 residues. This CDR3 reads CASSLRGGATGELFF. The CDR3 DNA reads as TGTGCCAGCAGCTTACGGGGGGGAGCCACCGGGGAGCTGTTTTTT. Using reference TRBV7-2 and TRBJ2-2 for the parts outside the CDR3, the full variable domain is GAGVSQSPSNKVTEKGKDVELRCDPISGHTALYWYRQSLGQGLEFLIYFQGNSAPDKSGLPSDRFSAERTGGSVSTLTIQRTQQEDSAVYLCASSLRGGATGELFFGEGSRLTVL.